The 17 T cell receptor beta chains in this list originate from one sample, sequenced in a study of T cell clonality in common variable immunodeficiency. General study points: Common variable immunodeficiency TCR beta sequences reportedly had fewer deletions and N-nucleotide insertions.

Assay used: immunoSEQ multiplex PCR; TCRdb lists only in-frame clones, some missing. In total the sample includes 25,000 to 35,000 clones, none of them seen once. These receptors lack a known antigen. What was sequenced was peripheral blood mononuclear cells. Receptors originate from a human donor with common variable immunodeficiency.

There are many counts of this clone. The read ends 3 residues shy of where the CDR3 ends; the end is completed using the germline J gene. The J gene is TRBJ2-3, the V gene TRBV5-1; TRBD2 aligns across 8 bases. Germline values: CDR1 SGHRS, CDR2 YFSETQ. The V segment lost 0 bases and the J segment 3 bases; nucleotides outside the gene matches: 9. The CDR3 is made up of 17 amino acids. The sequenced CDR3 bases are TGCGCCAGCAGCTTGGCTCTCGGGGGGGGCCCTACAGATACG. Protein product: CASSLALGGGPTDT. The full-length CDR3 reads as CASSLALGGGPTDTQYF.

The sequenced part of the CDR3 DNA is TGTGCCAGCAGCTCCACAGGTTATTCTGAGACC. It codes for CASSSTGYSET. The complete CDR3 reads CASSSTGYSETQYF. V and J are TRBV7-6 and TRBJ2-5; perhaps TRBD1 as D (5 bases). The DNA ends 3 residues before the CDR3 does, and the rest of the CDR3 is filled in from the germline J gene. The CDR3 length is 14 residues. Germline V gives CDR1 SGHVS, CDR2 FNYEAQ. Trimming removed 4 bases from V and 5 bases from J, with 14 bases in between.

The table lists this clone with a few counts. The sequence runs out 3 residues before the end of the CDR3; the remainder is reconstructed from the germline J gene. The chain links TRBV18 to TRBJ1-1; D is possibly TRBD1 (5 bases). Germline CDR1 KGHSH, CDR2 LQKENI. This CDR3 has 13 residues. Deletions cut 4 bases from V and 2 bases from J, with 8 bases between. The CDR3 loop is CASSLDKNTEAFF. CDR3 DNA, as far as it was read: TGTGCCAGCTCACTGGACAAAAACACTGAA.

The table lists this clone with a few counts. The read gets to within 3 residues of the CDR3 end, and the germline J gene fills in the rest. The rearrangement links TRBV6-1 to TRBJ1-2, with unresolved D. V lost 1 base, J lost 5 bases, and 14 bases lay in between. There are 15 residues in the CDR3. CDR1 and CDR2 (germline): MNHNS, SASEGT. Incomplete CDR3 DNA: TGTGCCAGCAGTGAAGAGTCAGCTAGGCGGTATGGC. Translation gives CASSEESARRYG. The CDR3 in full is CASSEESARRYGYTF.

Comments on this clone: From the germline J gene comes the end of the CDR3, since the read stops 3 residues before it. The chain employs TRBV2 and TRBJ2-7; 10 nucleotides line up with TRBD1. Per germline, CDR1 SNHLY and CDR2 FYNNEI. The CDR3 contains 13 residues. J gave up 5 bases and V 9 bases, and 7 bases lay outside the gene matches. CDR3 bases read: TGTGCCAGGGGGGACAGGGGATCCGACGAG. Its translation: CARGDRGSDE. From start to end, the CDR3 is CARGDRGSDEQYF. The variable domain in full, completed from reference TRBV2 and TRBJ2-7, reads EPEVTQTPSHQVTQMGQEVILRCVPISNHLYFYWYRQILGQKVEFLVSFYNNEISEKSEIFDDQFSVERPDGSNFTLKIRSTKLEDSAMYFCARGDRGSDEQYFGPGTRLTVT.

As regards this clone: The observed sequence ends 3 residues before the CDR3 terminus, with the missing tail filled in from the germline J gene. J is TRBJ1-2 and V is TRBV30; the match to TRBD1 covers 9 bases. The CDR3 is made up of 13 amino acids. The V gene end was trimmed by 4 bases and the J gene end by 7 bases; junction bases not matched to a gene: 7. CDR1 is GTSNPN, CDR2 SVGIG, per germline (reference sequence). Incomplete CDR3 DNA: TGTGCCTGGACCCAAGACAGGGGGATTGGC. Its protein product is CAWTQDRGIG. The CDR3, in full, reads CAWTQDRGIGYTF.

This clone was counted a few times. The read terminates 3 residues before the CDR3 end, so the remaining end is supplied by the germline J gene. The chain has TRBV7-9 and TRBJ2-7, with TRBD2 as a possible D gene (6 bases). Germline CDR1 reads SEHNR; CDR2 reads FQNEAQ (reference sequence). V was trimmed by 5 bases and J by 0 bases, leaving 8 bases between them. The length of the CDR3 is 13 residues. The sequenced part of the CDR3 DNA is TGTGCCAGCAGCGGGGGGAACTCCTACGAG. Amino acids: CASSGGNSYE. In full, the CDR3 is CASSGGNSYEQYF.

The table lists this clone with many counts. The CDR3 extends 3 residues past the end of the read, so its final part is completed from the germline J gene. The rearrangement joins TRBV20-1 to TRBJ2-7, with 8 nucleotides matching TRBD2. In germline, CDR1 is DFQATT, CDR2 SNEGSKA (reference sequence). The CDR3 sequence is 13 residues long. After removal of 7 bases from V and 0 bases from J, the junction contained 5 bases not matched to a gene. CDR3 DNA, as far as it was read: TGCAGTGTGGGCGGGGGGACCTCCTACGAG. Translated: CSVGGGTSYE. The whole CDR3 region reads CSVGGGTSYEQYF.

In this sample, this clone is medium-sized. The CDR3 goes on 3 residues after the read ends, and that part is filled in from the germline J gene. The chain employs TRBV29-1 and TRBJ2-5, with a weak D call TRBD1 (5 bases). The CDR3 has 13 amino acids. The V end was cut by 5 bases, the J end by 0 bases, with 10 bases between. CDR1 is SQVTM, CDR2 ANQGSEA, per germline. The covered CDR3 bases are TGCAGCGTTCGACAGACCTACCAAGAGACC. Its protein product is CSVRQTYQET. The entire CDR3 protein is CSVRQTYQETQYF.

A word on this clone: The read finishes 3 residues shy of the CDR3 end, and the germline J gene is used to complete it. The J gene is TRBJ2-3, the V gene TRBV29-1; D not certain. Germline lookup yields CDR1 SQVTM and CDR2 ANQGSEA. Trimming removed 5 bases at V and 1 base at J, with 10 bases between. CDR3 size: 13 residues. The sequenced part of the CDR3 DNA is TGCAGCGTTTCGATTACGGGCACAGATACG. Translated: CSVSITGTDT. The whole CDR3 protein is CSVSITGTDTQYF.

This clone has just a few counts. Read data end 3 residues before the CDR3 end; the end is taken from the germline J gene. The chain links TRBV30 to TRBJ1-3; D unresolved. V lost 2 bases to trimming and J lost 0 bases, with 17 bases between them. The germline V gene encodes CDR1 GTSNPN and CDR2 SVGIG (reference sequence). The CDR3 has 17 amino acids. The part of the CDR3 DNA that was read is TGTGCCTGGAGTTCGCTCGCCCTCGTACTCTCTGGAAACACC. Its translation: CAWSSLALVLSGNT. In full, the CDR3 is CAWSSLALVLSGNTIYF.

A word on this clone: The read finishes 3 residues shy of the CDR3 end, and the germline J gene is used to complete it. This rearrangement joins TRBV7-9 to TRBJ1-5, with D unresolved. CDR3 length: 13 residues. Germline V CDR1 and CDR2: SEHNR, FQNEAQ (reference sequence). V was clipped by 2 bases and J by 8 bases, with 10 bases between them. This CDR3 reads CASSLSPPEPQHF. CDR3 DNA (partial): TGTGCCAGCAGCTTATCACCTCCGGAGCCC.

As to this clone: The read ends 3 residues shy of where the CDR3 ends; the end is completed using the germline J gene. The chain has TRBV20-1 and TRBJ1-5; D remains unclear. V shed 3 bases and J shed 6 bases, with 12 bases lying between them. CDR1 is DFQATT and CDR2 is SNEGSKA in the germline V gene (reference sequence). The CDR3 loop spans 13 amino acids. This CDR3 reads CSARIGEGQPQHF. The part of the CDR3 DNA that was read is TGCAGTGCTAGGATCGGGGAAGGTCAGCCC.

Note on this clone: The CDR3 end is not reached by the read, which stops 3 residues before it; the germline J gene fills it in. The rearrangement joins TRBV7-9 to TRBJ2-5; the D is unclear. Trimming pared 4 bases from V and 1 base from J, leaving 13 bases between. Germline V CDR1 and CDR2: SEHNR, FQNEAQ (reference sequence). This CDR3 comprises 15 residues. The CDR3 loop reads CASSSPVAFQETQYF. The covered CDR3 bases are TGTGCCAGCAGCTCCCCGGTAGCCTTCCAAGAGACC.

This clone was seen a few times. The read finishes 3 residues shy of the CDR3 end, and the germline J gene is used to complete it. The chain carries TRBV19 and TRBJ1-2; D is possibly TRBD1 (5 bases). CDR3 length: 15 amino acids. CDR1 and CDR2 (germline): LNHDA, SQIVND (reference sequence). The V and J ends lost 5 bases and 1 base respectively, with 14 bases between them. The CDR3 DNA, read in part, is TGTGCCAGTAGTTTGGCCAGGGACTTTAACTATGGC. Translating it yields CASSLARDFNYG. The entire CDR3 protein is CASSLARDFNYGYTF.

This clone was picked up a small number of times. The read falls 3 residues short of the CDR3 end, and the missing part is taken from the germline J gene. The chain is built from TRBV19 and TRBJ1-2; TRBD1 might be the D (6 bases). Per germline, CDR1 LNHDA and CDR2 SQIVND (reference sequence). Trimming cost V 9 bases and J 4 bases, with 12 bases left between them. This CDR3 has 12 residues. The CDR3: CASAGAVYGYTF. The sequenced CDR3 bases are TGTGCCAGCGCAGGGGCGGTCTATGGC.

Note on this clone: The read comes to an end 3 residues before the CDR3 does, leaving the germline J gene to fill in the end. The rearrangement uses TRBV5-1 and TRBJ2-1, with a weak D call TRBD2 (5 bases). Germline assignment: CDR1 SGHRS and CDR2 YFSETQ. The CDR3 contains 15 residues. The V end was cut by 1 base, the J end by 1 base, with 9 bases between. The CDR3 region is CASSLITGSYNEQFF. The part of the CDR3 DNA that was read is TGCGCCAGCAGCTTGATAACGGGGTCCTACAATGAG. The whole variable domain, filled in from reference TRBV5-1 and TRBJ2-1, reads KAGVTQTPRYLIKTRGQQVTLSCSPISGHRSVSWYQQTPGQGLQFLFEYFSETQRNKGNFPGRFSGRQFSNSRSEMNVSTLELGDSALYLCASSLITGSYNEQFFGPGTRLTVL.